This paragraph reports one T cell receptor beta chain. The data belong to a study of blood T cell repertoires in COVID-19. The data were produced by immunoSEQ multiplex PCR, yet TCRdb's version contains in-frame clones alone and is incomplete. The table includes 150,000 to 200,000 clones, 70% to 90% detected once. The CDR3 has 16 amino acids. V gave up 0 bases and J gave up 2 bases; unmatched junction bases: 4. CDR1 is SGHTA and CDR2 is FQGNSA in the germline V gene. This chain connects TRBV7-2 to TRBJ1-2; 9 nucleotides line up with TRBD1. Sample: peripheral blood. The source of this sequence is a human donor with active or convalescent COVID-19. The donor label of this sample is uncertain. The CDR3 coding sequence is TGTGCCAGCAGCTTAGCGCGGACAGGGGCCAACTATGGCTACACCTTC. Encoded protein: CASSLARTGANYGYTF. The full variable domain, in which reference TRBV7-2 and TRBJ1-2 provide the parts outside the CDR3, is GAGVSQSPSNKVTEKGKDVELRCDPISGHTALYWYRQSLGQGLEFLIYFQGNSAPDKSGLPSDRFSAERTGGSVSTLTIQRTQQEDSAVYLCASSLARTGANYGYTFGSGTRLTVV.